This TCR beta chain was identified during a study of shared clonotypes between healthy human individuals. Study background: Three plates each covered CD4 naive and memory; CD8 naive two, CD8 memory one. Study-level findings and limits: Generation probability values for non-shared clonotypes were lower than those for clonotypes shared by all four donors. Naive subsets tended to show greater estimated richness than memory subsets.

Genomic DNA from each subset was divided evenly over several immunoSEQ plates. Using immunoSEQ multiplex PCR, the repertoire was profiled, and TCRdb retains in-frame clones only, with some absent. The table has roughly 1,600,000 clones, less than 99% seen once. V was pared by 2 bases and J by 2 bases, with 13 bases between. The germline V gene has CDR1 MNHNY and CDR2 SVGAGI (reference sequence). The CDR3 has 16 residues. Remarks on this clone: The antigen is unknown.

The source of this sequence is a young man in good health. The sequenced sample consisted of naive CD4+ T cells sorted from blood. The subset: CD45RA+ positively selected. This chain connects TRBV6-6 to TRBJ2-1; D possibly corresponds to TRBD2 (5 bases). CDR3 protein: CASSYEGRAPYNEQFF. DNA for the CDR3: TGTGCCAGCAGTTACGAAGGGCGGGCACCCTACAATGAGCAGTTCTTC.